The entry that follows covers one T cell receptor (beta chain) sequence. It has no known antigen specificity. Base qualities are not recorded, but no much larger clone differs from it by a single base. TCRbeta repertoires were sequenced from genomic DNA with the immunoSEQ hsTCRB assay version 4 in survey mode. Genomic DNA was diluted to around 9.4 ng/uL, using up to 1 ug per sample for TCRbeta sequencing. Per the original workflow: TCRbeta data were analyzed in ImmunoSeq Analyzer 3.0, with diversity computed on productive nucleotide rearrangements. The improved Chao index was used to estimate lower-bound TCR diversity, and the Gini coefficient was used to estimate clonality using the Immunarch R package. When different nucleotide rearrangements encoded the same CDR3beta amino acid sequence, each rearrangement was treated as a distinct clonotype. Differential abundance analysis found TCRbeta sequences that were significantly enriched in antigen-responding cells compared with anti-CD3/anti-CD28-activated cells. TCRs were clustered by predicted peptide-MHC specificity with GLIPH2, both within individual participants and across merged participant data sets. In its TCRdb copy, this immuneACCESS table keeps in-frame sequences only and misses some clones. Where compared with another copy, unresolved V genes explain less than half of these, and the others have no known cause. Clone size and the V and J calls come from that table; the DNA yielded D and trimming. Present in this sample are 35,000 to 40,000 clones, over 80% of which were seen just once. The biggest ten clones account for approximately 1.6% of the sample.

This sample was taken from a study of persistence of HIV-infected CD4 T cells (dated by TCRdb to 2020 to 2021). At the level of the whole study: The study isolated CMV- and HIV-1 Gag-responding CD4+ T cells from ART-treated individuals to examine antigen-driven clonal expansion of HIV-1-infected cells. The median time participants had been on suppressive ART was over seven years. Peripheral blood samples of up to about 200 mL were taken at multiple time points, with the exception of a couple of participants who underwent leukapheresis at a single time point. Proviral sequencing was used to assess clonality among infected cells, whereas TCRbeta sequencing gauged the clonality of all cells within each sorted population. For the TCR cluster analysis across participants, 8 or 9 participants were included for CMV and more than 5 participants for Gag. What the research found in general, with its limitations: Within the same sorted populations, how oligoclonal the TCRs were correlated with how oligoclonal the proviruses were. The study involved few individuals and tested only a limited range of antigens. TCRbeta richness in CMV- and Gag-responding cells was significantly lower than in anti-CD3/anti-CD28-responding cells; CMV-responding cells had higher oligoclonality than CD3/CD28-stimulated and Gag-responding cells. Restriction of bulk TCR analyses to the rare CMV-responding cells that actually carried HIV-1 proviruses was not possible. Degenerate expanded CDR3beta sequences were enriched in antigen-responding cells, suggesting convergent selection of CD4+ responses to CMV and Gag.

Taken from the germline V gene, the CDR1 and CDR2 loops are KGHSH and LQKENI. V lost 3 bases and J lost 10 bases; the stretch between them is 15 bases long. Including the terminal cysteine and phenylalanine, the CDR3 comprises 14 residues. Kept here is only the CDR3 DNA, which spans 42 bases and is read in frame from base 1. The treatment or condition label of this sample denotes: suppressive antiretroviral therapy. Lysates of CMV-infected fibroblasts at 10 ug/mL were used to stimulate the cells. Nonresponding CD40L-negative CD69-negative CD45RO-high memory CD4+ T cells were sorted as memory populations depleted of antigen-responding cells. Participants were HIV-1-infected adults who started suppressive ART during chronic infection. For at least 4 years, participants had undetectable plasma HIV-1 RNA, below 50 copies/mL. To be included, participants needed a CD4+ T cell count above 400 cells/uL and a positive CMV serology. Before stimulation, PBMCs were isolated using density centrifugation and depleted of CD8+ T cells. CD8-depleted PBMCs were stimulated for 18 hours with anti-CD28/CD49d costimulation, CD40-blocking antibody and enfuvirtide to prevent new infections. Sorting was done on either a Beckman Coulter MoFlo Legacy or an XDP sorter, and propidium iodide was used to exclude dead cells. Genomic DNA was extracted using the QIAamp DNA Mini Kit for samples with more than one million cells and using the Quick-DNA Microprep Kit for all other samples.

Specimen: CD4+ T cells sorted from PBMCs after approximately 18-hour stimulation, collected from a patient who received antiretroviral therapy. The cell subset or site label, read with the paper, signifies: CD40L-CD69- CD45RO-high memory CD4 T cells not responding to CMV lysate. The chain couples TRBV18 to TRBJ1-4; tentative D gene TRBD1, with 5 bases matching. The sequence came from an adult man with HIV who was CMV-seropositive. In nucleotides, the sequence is TGTGCCAGCTCACCTCAGGGCCCCGAGGGAAAACTGTTTTTT. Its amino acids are CASSPQGPEGKLFF.